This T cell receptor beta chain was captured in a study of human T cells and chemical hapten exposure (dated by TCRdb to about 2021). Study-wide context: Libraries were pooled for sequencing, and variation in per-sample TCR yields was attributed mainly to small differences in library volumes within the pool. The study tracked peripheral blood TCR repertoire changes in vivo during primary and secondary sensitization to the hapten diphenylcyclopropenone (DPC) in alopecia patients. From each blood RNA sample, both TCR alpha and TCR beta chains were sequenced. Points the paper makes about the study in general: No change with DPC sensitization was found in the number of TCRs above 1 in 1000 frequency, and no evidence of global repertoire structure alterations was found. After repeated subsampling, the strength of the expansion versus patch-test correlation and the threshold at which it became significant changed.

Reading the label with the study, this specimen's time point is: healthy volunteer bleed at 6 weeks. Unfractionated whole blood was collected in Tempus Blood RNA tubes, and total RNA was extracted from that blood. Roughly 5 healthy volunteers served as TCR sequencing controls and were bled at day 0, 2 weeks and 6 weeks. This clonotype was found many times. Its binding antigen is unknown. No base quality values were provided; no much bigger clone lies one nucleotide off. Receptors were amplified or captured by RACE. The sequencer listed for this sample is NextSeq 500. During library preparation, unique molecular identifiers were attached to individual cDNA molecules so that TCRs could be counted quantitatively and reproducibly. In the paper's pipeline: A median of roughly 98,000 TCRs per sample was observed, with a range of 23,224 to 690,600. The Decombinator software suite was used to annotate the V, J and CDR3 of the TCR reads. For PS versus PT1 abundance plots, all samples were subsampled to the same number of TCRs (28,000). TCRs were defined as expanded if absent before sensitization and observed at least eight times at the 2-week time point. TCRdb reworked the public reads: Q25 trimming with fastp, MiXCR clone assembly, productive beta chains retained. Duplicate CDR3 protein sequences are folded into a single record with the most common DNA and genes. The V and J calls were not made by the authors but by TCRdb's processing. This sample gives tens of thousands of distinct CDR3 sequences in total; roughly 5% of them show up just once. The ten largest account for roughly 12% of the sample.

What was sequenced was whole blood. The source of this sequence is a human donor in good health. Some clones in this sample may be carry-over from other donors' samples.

The base sequence is TGTGCCAGCAGAAACTCAGCGAACACTGAAGCTTTCTTT. Translated, it reads CASRNSANTEAFF. The sequence links TRBV5-6 to TRBJ1-1; the D gene identity is not certain. Based on the germline V gene, the CDR1 and CDR2 sequences are SGHDT and YYEEEE. V sheds 5 bases and J sheds 1 base, leaving 9 bases between their ends. Including cysteine and phenylalanine, the CDR3 has 13 amino acids. Only the CDR3 portion is preserved as DNA: 39 bases, with reading frame beginning at the first base. Extended through the reference TRBV5-6 and TRBJ1-1 proteins, this CDR3 yields the full variable domain: DAGVTQSPTHLIKTRGQQVTLRCSPKSGHDTVSWYQQALGQGPQFIFQYYEEEERQRGNFPDRFSGHQFPNYSSELNVNALLLGDSALYLCASRNSANTEAFFGQGTRLTVV.